Following are 25 T cell receptor beta chains from one sample sequenced in a study of CD8+CD57+ T cells in acquired aplastic anemia. Genomic DNA provided the template from which TCR beta VDJ and CDR3 profiles were obtained. TCRdb itself ran the reads through MiXCR, one entry per CDR3 protein. Of hundreds of thousands of distinct CDR3 sequences listed, 45% to 65% were seen once; the top ten hold less than 9.5%. Sequencing was performed on sorted CD4+, CD8+, or CD8+CD57+ T cells (not recorded which) from PBMCs. These receptors were collected from a human donor with severe aplastic anemia or a healthy control (not recorded which).

The chain combines TRBV15 with TRBJ1-2; TRBD1 matches at 7 bases. The CDR3 runs 14 residues. The junction had 6 bases not matched to a gene; V was cut back by 5 bases and J by 3 bases. The germline V gene has CDR1 LNHNV and CDR2 YYDKDF (reference sequence). The CDR3 spells CATSLPGTDYGYTF. CDR3 in DNA: TGTGCCACCAGCCTCCCCGGGACAGACTATGGCTACACCTTC.

This chain links TRBV20-1 with TRBJ2-7; 11 nucleotides match TRBD1. Germline-derived CDR1 and CDR2 are DFQATT and SNEGSKA (reference sequence). The CDR3 spans 16 residues. J was trimmed by 3 bases and V by 0 bases; bases with no gene match: 7. The CDR3 sequence: CSARDPGTGGIYEQYF. CDR3 nucleotides: TGCAGTGCTAGAGATCCCGGGACAGGGGGTATCTACGAGCAGTACTTC.

The chain has TRBV5-1 and TRBJ2-5; a weak D match, TRBD1 (6 bases). V was pared by 5 bases and J by 3 bases, with 14 bases between. CDR3 size: 14 residues. CDR1 and CDR2 (germline): SGHRS, YFSETQ. CDR3 protein: CASSSGQNEETQYF. For the CDR3, the DNA is TGCGCCAGCAGTAGTGGACAGAATGAAGAGACCCAGTACTTC.

This clonotype showed up many times. The CDR3 region has the DNA TGTGCCATCAGTCCGGGGGGGCCTCGCGATACGCAGTATTTT. Amino acids: CAISPGGPRDTQYF. V is TRBV10-3 and J is TRBJ2-3; 8 bases are a match to TRBD2. The CDR3 has 14 residues. The germline gives CDR1 ENHRY, CDR2 SYGVKD. V lost 5 bases to trimming and J lost 6 bases; unmatched junction nucleotides: 7.

In DNA, the CDR3 is TGCAGCGTTGAAGGTCGGACTACTCAAGAGACCCAGTACTTC. Translated, it gives CSVEGRTTQETQYF. This chain links TRBV29-1 with TRBJ2-5; D perhaps matches TRBD2 (6 bases). CDR3 length equals 14 residues. Germline loops: CDR1 SQVTM, CDR2 ANQGSEA. The V end was cut by 1 base, the J end by 2 bases, with 11 bases between.

This clonotype showed up just a few times. The chain couples TRBV2 to TRBJ1-2; possible D gene TRBD1, 5 bases. The CDR3 extends over 13 amino acids. In germline, CDR1 is SNHLY, CDR2 FYNNEI. V shed 8 bases and J shed 0 bases, with 10 bases lying between them. The CDR3 coding sequence is TGTGCCAGCGACAGTACAGCTAACTATGGCTACACCTTC. It codes for CASDSTANYGYTF.

This chain uses TRBV19 with TRBJ2-3, with TRBD2 as a possible D gene (5 bases). The CDR3 extends over 14 amino acids. Trimming pared 6 bases from V and 3 bases from J, leaving 13 bases between. Looked up from germline, CDR1 is LNHDA and CDR2 is SQIVND (reference sequence). The chain's CDR3 is CASSLLVTTDTQYF. CDR3 coding DNA: TGTGCCAGTAGCCTACTAGTTACAACAGATACGCAGTATTTT.

Only one count was recorded for this clonotype. The J gene is TRBJ2-7, the V gene TRBV7-9; D may be TRBD1 (5 bases). The CDR3 is 16 residues long. Trimming left V 1 base short and J 3 bases short, with 16 bases between. CDR1 SEHNR and CDR2 FQNEAQ come from the germline V gene (reference sequence). DNA of the CDR3: TGTGCCAGCAGCTTAGTTTGGGCCGGAAGGGGCTACGAGCAGTACGTC. It codes for CASSLVWAGRGYEQYV.

J is TRBJ1-4 and V is TRBV29-1, with TRBD1 identical over 7 bases. Per the germline V gene, CDR1 is SQVTM and CDR2 is ANQGSEA. Trimming took 7 bases from V and 5 from J; bases not matched to a gene: 10. The CDR3 spans 14 residues. CDR3 residues: CSARGTAENEKLFF. The CDR3 bases are TGCAGCGCCCGAGGGACAGCGGAGAATGAAAAACTGTTTTTT. The full variable domain, completed using reference TRBV29-1 and TRBJ1-4, is SAVISQKPSRDICQRGTSLTIQCQVDSQVTMMFWYRQQPGQSLTLIATANQGSEATYESGFVIDKFPISRPNLTFSTLTVSNMSPEDSSIYLCSARGTAENEKLFFGSGTQLSVL.

This clonotype was found a few times. The V call is TRBV20-1, the J call TRBJ2-1, with a weak D call TRBD2 (5 bases). V was pared by 3 bases and J by 5 bases, with 11 bases between. The CDR3 loop spans 13 amino acids. Germline V gene data show CDR1 as DFQATT and CDR2 as SNEGSKA (reference sequence). In DNA, the CDR3 is TGCAGTGCTAGTACTGCGGGTGACAATGAGCAGTTCTTC. It encodes CSASTAGDNEQFF.

This clonotype has just a few counts. The genes are TRBV25-1 and TRBJ2-2; D is perhaps TRBD2 (5 bases). The V gene lost 2 bases and the J gene lost 0 bases, with 10 bases spanning the gap. This CDR3 spans 16 amino acids. Looked up from germline, CDR1 is MGHDK and CDR2 is SYGVNS. The CDR3 nucleotides are TGTGCCAGCAGTGAACTCGGAGGCTCGAACACCGGGGAGCTGTTTTTT. The encoded protein is CASSELGGSNTGELFF. Looking up the rest from reference TRBV25-1 and TRBJ2-2 gives the full variable domain: EADIYQTPRYLVIGTGKKITLECSQTMGHDKMYWYQQDPGMELHLIHYSYGVNSTEKGDLSSESTVSRIRTEHFPLTLESARPSHTSQYLCASSELGGSNTGELFFGEGSRLTVL.

The CDR3 nucleotides are TGTGCCAGCAGTTCCTCGACTAGCGGATCCTACGAGCAGTACTTC. Protein: CASSSSTSGSYEQYF. The chain has TRBV12-3 or TRBV12-4 and TRBJ2-7; 9 bases are a match to TRBD2. This CDR3 has 15 residues. The ends lost 4 bases at V and 1 base at J; junction bases unmatched: 5.

The chain has TRBV29-1 and TRBJ1-3; TRBD1 matches at 8 bases. The germline CDR1 and CDR2 sequences are SQVTM and ANQGSEA. CDR3 size: 15 residues. V dropped 4 bases and J dropped 6; count of bases not matched to a gene: 11. The CDR3 DNA is TGCAGCGTTGTAGGCAGGGGGACAGGAGAAAACACCATATATTTT. This gives the protein CSVVGRGTGENTIYF.

This clonotype was detected once. The V gene is TRBV20-1, the J gene TRBJ2-7, with D unclear. The ends were cut back, 1 base at V and 6 bases at J, with 16 bases in the middle. Germline V CDR1 and CDR2: DFQATT, SNEGSKA (reference sequence). The CDR3 runs to 14 residues. The CDR3 loop reads CSARGGGSAGEQYF. Written as DNA, the CDR3 is TGCAGTGCTAGAGGTGGTGGATCCGCCGGCGAGCAGTACTTC.

CDR3 coding DNA: TGTGCCAGCAGTCGATCTGACAGTATACAAGAGACCCAGTACTTC. This translates into CASSRSDSIQETQYF. The chain couples TRBV25-1 to TRBJ2-5, with a tentative D call TRBD1 (5 bases). Trimming took 5 bases from V and 2 from J, leaving 15 bases between them. Germline loops: CDR1 MGHDK, CDR2 SYGVNS. CDR3 length equals 15 residues.

This chain joins TRBV7-8 and TRBJ2-7; the match to TRBD1 covers 7 bases. Per the germline V gene, CDR1 is SGHVS and CDR2 is FQNEAQ. J was trimmed by 4 bases and V by 10 bases; bases with no gene match: 13. The CDR3 covers 14 residues. The CDR3: CAISAKGAGYEQYF. The CDR3 nucleotides are TGTGCCATCAGTGCTAAGGGGGCAGGATACGAGCAGTACTTC.

The rearrangement joins TRBV19 to TRBJ1-3; D perhaps matches TRBD1 (5 bases). V shed 5 bases and J shed 0 bases, with 5 bases lying between them. The CDR3 runs 13 residues. Germline CDR1 and CDR2: LNHDA and SQIVND (reference sequence). As DNA, the CDR3 is TGTGCCAGTAGTGACAGCTCTGGAAACACCATATATTTT. Amino acid sequence: CASSDSSGNTIYF.

The chain has TRBV12-3 or TRBV12-4 and TRBJ1-2, with a possible D match to TRBD1 (6 bases). This CDR3 is 14 amino acids long. With 5 bases removed from V and 5 bases from J, the gap between germline ends came to 15 bases. CDR3 region: CASSADRSSYGYTF. In DNA form, the CDR3 reads TGTGCCAGCAGTGCGGACAGATCGTCATATGGCTACACCTTC.

This clonotype occurred once. V gene TRBV28 combines with J gene TRBJ1-2; D unresolved. V was cut by 1 base and J by 4 bases, with 13 bases left in between. This CDR3 is 15 amino acids long. CDR1 and CDR2 from the germline V gene are MDHEN and SYDVKM. DNA of the CDR3: TGTGCCAGCAGTTTATCAATAGGGCTGGGCTATGGCTACACCTTC. The encoded protein is CASSLSIGLGYGYTF.

This clonotype was observed at least ten times. The chain links TRBV7-3 to TRBJ2-2; 11 bases fit TRBD2. V lost 4 bases and J lost 6; bases outside the gene matches: 10. This CDR3 region has 17 residues. The germline CDR1 and CDR2 sequences are SGHTA and FQGTGA. This CDR3 reads CASSSGLAGPGAGELFF. The CDR3 nucleotides read TGTGCCAGCAGCTCTGGACTAGCGGGCCCGGGGGCCGGGGAGCTGTTTTTT.

This clonotype was counted many times. The rearrangement uses TRBV5-8 and TRBJ1-1, with a tentative D call TRBD1 (6 bases). This CDR3 contains 16 residues. Trimming removed 2 bases at V and 1 base at J, with 15 bases between. Germline V gene lookup returns CDR1 SGHTS and CDR2 YDEGEE. The CDR3 sequence is CASSLGGLGKNTEAFF. CDR3 bases: TGTGCCAGCAGCTTAGGGGGATTGGGGAAGAACACTGAAGCTTTCTTT.

This clonotype has only one observation. J is TRBJ2-7 and V is TRBV20-1, with D perhaps TRBD2 (6 bases). This CDR3 comprises 14 residues. The germline gives CDR1 DFQATT, CDR2 SNEGSKA (reference sequence). The V end lost 5 bases, the J end lost 4 bases, and 18 bases lay between the germline ends. The CDR3 is CSAGASGTPYEQYF. For the CDR3, the DNA is TGCAGTGCTGGGGCCTCCGGGACTCCATACGAGCAGTACTTC.

This clonotype was observed a single time. This rearrangement joins TRBV7-8 to TRBJ1-2; 12 nucleotides align to TRBD1. The CDR3 runs 15 residues. Germline assignment: CDR1 SGHVS and CDR2 FQNEAQ. The V and J ends lost 5 bases and 6 bases, in that order; junction bases with no gene match: 7. Written as DNA, the CDR3 is TGTGCCAGCAGCCCTGGGACAGGGGGCGCGGATGGCTACACCTTC. It yields the protein CASSPGTGGADGYTF.

The chain couples TRBV2 to TRBJ2-3; 8 bases line up with TRBD2. This CDR3 is built from 14 residues. Germline V gives CDR1 SNHLY, CDR2 FYNNEI. Losses at the gene ends were 3 bases for V and 2 bases for J; bases not matched to a gene: 1. The CDR3 reads CASSDGGATDTQYF. The CDR3 nucleotides read TGTGCCAGCAGTGACGGGGGGGCCACAGATACGCAGTATTTT. Full variable domain (missing parts from reference TRBV2 and TRBJ2-3): EPEVTQTPSHQVTQMGQEVILRCVPISNHLYFYWYRQILGQKVEFLVSFYNNEISEKSEIFDDQFSVERPDGSNFTLKIRSTKLEDSAMYFCASSDGGATDTQYFGPGTRLTVL.

The chain recombines TRBV4-1 with TRBJ2-3; D might be TRBD1 (5 bases). This CDR3 contains 15 residues. Germline values: CDR1 MGHRA, CDR2 YSYEKL. V was pared by 0 bases and J by 2 bases, with 9 bases between. In nucleotides, the CDR3 is TGCGCCAGCAGCCAAGATGACAGATTCACAGATACGCAGTATTTT. This codes for CASSQDDRFTDTQYF.